Listed here are 12 T cell receptor beta chains from one sample, sequenced in a study of cytomegalovirus exposure and HLA in healthy donors. The table came from immunoSEQ multiplex PCR; TCRdb's copy has only in-frame clones and leaves some out. The sample has about 250,000 clones; over 75% are singletons. Sequences were obtained from PBMCs. All receptors come from a man aged 18 to 30 in good health and CMV-seropositive.

The chain is built from TRBV29-1 and TRBJ2-3, with 11 nucleotides matching TRBD2. Looked up from germline, CDR1 is SQVTM and CDR2 is ANQGSEA. The CDR3 has 15 residues. The junction had 10 bases not matched to a gene; V was cut back by 6 bases and J by 5 bases. The CDR3 reads CSVLVSGRVEDTQYF. CDR3 DNA: TGCAGCGTCCTAGTTAGCGGGAGGGTGGAAGATACGCAGTATTTT.

This chain uses TRBV6-5 with TRBJ1-2, with 7 bases that match TRBD1. The CDR3 covers 12 residues. Per the germline V gene, CDR1 is MNHEY and CDR2 is SVGAGI. Trimming removed 6 bases from V and 8 bases from J; junction bases left unmatched: 6. The CDR3 region has the DNA TGTGCCAGCAGGACGGACAGGTGGGGCTACACCTTC. Encoded protein: CASRTDRWGYTF.

V is TRBV7-9 and J is TRBJ1-2; D is uncertain. Looked up from germline, CDR1 is SEHNR and CDR2 is FQNEAQ (reference sequence). This CDR3 contains 15 residues. V was trimmed by 1 base and J by 5 bases, leaving 14 bases between them. CDR3 amino acids: CASSLEGRFSYGYTF. CDR3 sequence (DNA): TGTGCCAGCAGCTTAGAGGGTCGCTTTTCTTATGGCTACACCTTC.

The rearrangement links TRBV15 to TRBJ2-1; D is perhaps TRBD2 (6 bases). The CDR3 runs to 14 residues. Germline-derived CDR1 and CDR2 are LNHNV and YYDKDF (reference sequence). V was trimmed by 3 bases and J by 6 bases, leaving 12 bases between them. CDR3 DNA sequence: TGTGCCACCAGCAGGGAGCGGGCTCGCAATGAGCAGTTCTTC. Its translation: CATSRERARNEQFF.

The chain has TRBV6-1 and TRBJ2-7, with 8 positions matching TRBD2. The CDR3 length is 13 residues. Trimming cost V 5 bases and J 5 bases; bases outside gene matches: 5. In germline, CDR1 is MNHNS, CDR2 SASEGT. The CDR3 sequence is CASSPGGDHEQYF. As DNA, the CDR3 is TGTGCCAGCAGTCCGGGGGGGGACCACGAGCAGTACTTC.

The rearrangement uses TRBV7-3 and TRBJ1-1; D unresolved. The CDR3 contains 13 residues. The ends were cut back, 0 bases at V and 1 base at J, with 3 bases in the middle. The germline gives CDR1 SGHTA, CDR2 FQGTGA. The CDR3 DNA is TGTGCCAGCAGCTTAACGGGGAACACTGAAGCTTTCTTT. Translation: CASSLTGNTEAFF.

This sequence joins TRBV9 and TRBJ1-5; 8 nucleotides align to TRBD1. The V gene end was trimmed by 4 bases and the J gene end by 3 bases; junction bases not matched to a gene: 9. Germline V gene data show CDR1 as SGDLS and CDR2 as YYNGEE. The CDR3 loop spans 16 amino acids. DNA for the CDR3: TGTGCCAGCAGCTTAACCGGGACAGGTATCAATCAGCCCCAGCATTTT. Protein product: CASSLTGTGINQPQHF.

This chain links TRBV5-1 with TRBJ2-5; possible D gene TRBD2, 6 bases. The V gene's germline CDR1 is SGHRS and CDR2 YFSETQ. This CDR3 spans 16 amino acids. V gave up 2 bases and J gave up 3 bases, with 17 bases separating them. Here the CDR3 reads CASSFSPRRAKETQYF. CDR3 nucleotide sequence: TGCGCCAGCAGCTTTTCCCCGAGGAGGGCCAAAGAGACCCAGTACTTC. Complete variable domain (other parts from reference TRBV5-1 and TRBJ2-5): KAGVTQTPRYLIKTRGQQVTLSCSPISGHRSVSWYQQTPGQGLQFLFEYFSETQRNKGNFPGRFSGRQFSNSRSEMNVSTLELGDSALYLCASSFSPRRAKETQYFGPGTRLLVL.

The chain links TRBV4-1 to TRBJ2-7; TRBD2 aligns across 7 bases. Germline V CDR1 and CDR2: MGHRA, YSYEKL. The J segment lost 4 bases and the V segment lost 6 bases, leaving 12 bases of the junction unmatched. The CDR3 spans 15 residues. The CDR3, as DNA: TGCGCCAGCAGTTATAACCCTAGCGGATTGTACGAGCAGTACTTC. This encodes CASSYNPSGLYEQYF.

This chain joins TRBV5-1 and TRBJ2-3; 8 bases align to TRBD1. The CDR3 consists of 15 residues. V gave up 0 bases and J gave up 2 bases; unmatched junction bases: 2. Per the germline V gene, CDR1 is SGHRS and CDR2 is YFSETQ. As DNA, the CDR3 is TGCGCCAGCAGCTTGGGACAGGGGCACACAGATACGCAGTATTTT. Protein product: CASSLGQGHTDTQYF.

This chain joins TRBV28 and TRBJ2-7; 8 bases align to TRBD2. With V trimmed by 6 bases and J by 4 bases, 2 bases remained unmatched. CDR1 MDHEN and CDR2 SYDVKM come from the germline V gene. This CDR3 region has 12 residues. The CDR3: CASSRGGYEQYF. The CDR3, as DNA: TGTGCCAGCAGCCGCGGGGGGTACGAGCAGTACTTC.

The chain links TRBV30 to TRBJ2-3; possibly TRBD2 for D (6 bases). Trimming pared 2 bases from V and 3 bases from J, leaving 9 bases between. The CDR3 has 13 amino acids. Germline CDR1 GTSNPN, CDR2 SVGIG (reference sequence). The CDR3 coding sequence is TGTGCCTGGAGTCCCGGGAGTACAGATACGCAGTATTTT. It is translated as CAWSPGSTDTQYF.